Listed here is a single TCR beta chain. Its antigen remains unknown. The PCR made use of 60 Vbeta and 13 Jbeta primers. Assay used: immunoSEQ multiplex PCR; TCRdb lists only in-frame clones, some missing. The repertoire has about 150,000 clones, nearly 80% of them found once; the top ten carry 13% to 15%. This sample was taken from a study of cytomegalovirus exposure and HLA in healthy donors. Study-wide results and limits: Most subjects had HLA-A and HLA-B alleles reportedly predicted accurately by TCR beta sequences. Links to common viral pathogens appeared, in a later analysis, for several of the most significant clusters. Later on, a genetic analysis was performed. It linked a missense variant in DCLRE1C with V- and J-gene trimming of TCR beta. A later analysis reportedly found that, within productive TCRs, an Asian-associated ancestry cluster had fewer N-insertions than the mean observed across the roughly 700 donors.

This CDR3 spans 16 amino acids. J is TRBJ1-1 and V is TRBV21-1. TRBV21-1 has pseudogene status. What was sequenced was PBMCs. This TCR was sampled from a middle-aged woman in good health and CMV-seronegative. The CDR3: CASSPRRRGGDTEAFF. For the CDR3, the DNA is TGTGCCAGCAGCCCGAGGAGGAGGGGAGGAGACACTGAAGCTTTCTTT.